This T cell receptor beta chain was captured in a study of blood T cell repertoires in COVID-19. Study background: T cells, B-cell-depleted T cells, or PBMCs supplied cDNA or gDNA.

This CDR3 has 15 amino acids. V was clipped by 6 bases and J by 0 bases; unmatched bases: 5. Germline V gene data show CDR1 as SGHRS and CDR2 as YFSETQ. In the original analysis: Quantification of nucleated cells was approximated via reference gene primer amplification. TCRdb's copy holds only in-frame clones and misses some; the assay was immunoSEQ multiplex PCR. V and J calls and clone size follow that table, whereas D and trimming were derived from the DNA. The table has around 60,000 clones, roughly 90% seen once. The rearrangement uses TRBV5-1 and TRBJ2-3; 9 nucleotides align to TRBD2. The sample was peripheral blood. The receptor was derived from a man between 65 and 85 years old with acute or convalescent COVID-19. CDR3 coding DNA: TGCGCCAGCAATCCCCTAGCGGGAAGCACAGATACGCAGTATTTT. Translating gives CASNPLAGSTDTQYF.